This is a list of T cell receptor beta chains from one sample in a study of T cells in localized non-small cell lung cancer. The repertoire was sequenced with immunoSEQ multiplex PCR; TCRdb's copy has only in-frame clones and lacks some. The sample has 800 or so clones; under 30% are singletons. The sample consisted of lung tumor tissue, taken before any cancer treatment. The receptors were sampled from a man between 40 and 70 years old with stage III lung adenocarcinoma. Each CDR3 is given with its conserved first and last residue. The D gene is left open where the match is weak. The listing skips clone size in some rows; elsewhere it reads once, few, many or a size class.

cdr3_nt | cdr3_aa | d_call | clone_size | j_call | v_call
TGTGCCAGCAGCCCCGGGATAGCACAGTACTTC | CASSPGIAQYF | . | . | TRBJ2-5 | TRBV6-7
TGTGCCAGCAGCCTCCCGCGGACAGGGAAAAATTCACCCCTCCACTTT | CASSLPRTGKNSPLHF | TRBD1 | large | TRBJ1-6 | TRBV11-3
TGTGCCAGCAATACGAGGGGGGCTGGGGCCAACGTCCTGACTTTC | CASNTRGAGANVLTF | . | large | TRBJ2-6 | TRBV6-8
TGTGCCAGCAGCTTAGACAGGTGGGATGAGCAGTTCTTC | CASSLDRWDEQFF | . | medium-sized | TRBJ2-1 | TRBV7-1
TGCAGCGTTGAAATTTTGCGGGGGTACTACAATGAGCAGTTCTTC | CSVEILRGYYNEQFF | TRBD2 | . | TRBJ2-1 | TRBV29-1
TGTGCCAGCAGTTCTGACAGGGGTAGCTACGAGCAGTACTTC | CASSSDRGSYEQYF | TRBD1 | few | TRBJ2-7 | TRBV2
TGTGCCAGCAGTTTGGACAGGGCCTACAATGAGCAGTTCTTC | CASSLDRAYNEQFF | TRBD1 | few | TRBJ2-1 | TRBV6-8
TGTGCCAGCAGTTACGGACAGGGGGCAACCAGCTCCTACGAGCAGTACTTC | CASSYGQGATSSYEQYF | TRBD1 | . | TRBJ2-7 | TRBV6-8
TGCAGCGTTGTAAGGGAAGTGGGCACAGATACGCAGTATTTT | CSVVREVGTDTQYF | . | . | TRBJ2-3 | TRBV29-1
TGTGCCTGGAGTACCCGGGGGGGCTCCTACAATGAGCAGTTCTTC | CAWSTRGGSYNEQFF | TRBD2 | . | TRBJ2-1 | TRBV30
TGCGCCAGCAGCTTGGCTTGGGACAGCTCCTACGAGCAGTACTTC | CASSLAWDSSYEQYF | TRBD1 | . | TRBJ2-7 | TRBV5-1
TGCGCCAGCAGCTCCACCGGGACAGGGGCCTACGAGCAGTACTTC | CASSSTGTGAYEQYF | TRBD1 | . | TRBJ2-7 | TRBV5-1
TGTGCCAGCTTTGGCAGTCTCTTCTCCTACGAGCAGTACTTC | CASFGSLFSYEQYF | . | . | TRBJ2-7 | TRBV6-8
TGTGCCAGCAGCTCGGGACTAGCGGAACAAGAGACCCAGTACTTC | CASSSGLAEQETQYF | TRBD2 | large | TRBJ2-5 | TRBV11-3
TGTGCCAGCAGCTTAGGGCAAAACCCCGGGACAGGCTACCAAGAGACCCAGTACTTC | CASSLGQNPGTGYQETQYF | TRBD1 | large | TRBJ2-5 | TRBV11-3
TGTGCCTGGAGTCCCCAGCGGGGTGCCTACAATGAGCAGTTCTTC | CAWSPQRGAYNEQFF | TRBD2 | . | TRBJ2-1 | TRBV30
TGTGCCTGGAGTGGGGGGGGTGGCAATCAGCCCCAGCATTTT | CAWSGGGGNQPQHF | . | . | TRBJ1-5 | TRBV30
TGTGCCAGCAGCGTAGTGGCCACCGGGGAGCTGTTTTTT | CASSVVATGELFF | . | . | TRBJ2-2 | TRBV9
TGCGCCAGCAGCTCAGAGGGGGCGGCAGATACGCAGTATTTT | CASSSEGAADTQYF | TRBD1 | . | TRBJ2-3 | TRBV5-1
TGCGCCAGCAGCTTGGAACAGGGGGGCTACGAGCAGTACTTC | CASSLEQGGYEQYF | TRBD1 | . | TRBJ2-7 | TRBV5-1
TGCAGCGTTGAAGACGAGATGACAGGGGATCTGGTTGAGCAGTTCTTC | CSVEDEMTGDLVEQFF | TRBD1 | . | TRBJ2-1 | TRBV29-1
TGTGCCAGCTCACCGACAGGGGGTAGCAATCAGCCCCAGCATTTT | CASSPTGGSNQPQHF | TRBD1 | . | TRBJ1-5 | TRBV18